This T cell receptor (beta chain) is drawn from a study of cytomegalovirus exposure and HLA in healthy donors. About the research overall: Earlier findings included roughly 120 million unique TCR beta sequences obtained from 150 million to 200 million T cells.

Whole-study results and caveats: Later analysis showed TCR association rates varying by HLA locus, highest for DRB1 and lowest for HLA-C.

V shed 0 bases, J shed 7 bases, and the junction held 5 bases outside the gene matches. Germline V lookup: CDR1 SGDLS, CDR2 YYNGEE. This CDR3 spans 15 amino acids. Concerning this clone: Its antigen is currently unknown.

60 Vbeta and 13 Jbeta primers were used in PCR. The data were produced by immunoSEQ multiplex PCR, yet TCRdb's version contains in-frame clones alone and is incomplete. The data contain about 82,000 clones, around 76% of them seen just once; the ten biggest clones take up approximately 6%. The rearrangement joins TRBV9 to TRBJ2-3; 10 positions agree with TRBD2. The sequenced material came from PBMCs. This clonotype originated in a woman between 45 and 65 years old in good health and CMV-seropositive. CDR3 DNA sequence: TGTGCCAGCAGCGTAGCTAGCGGGAGTGGGTATACGCAGTATTTT. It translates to CASSVASGSGYTQYF.